Presented here are 29 T cell receptor beta chains from one specimen sequenced in a study of blood T cells in healthy people across ages. A second PCR of about 7 to 12 cycles used a sample-barcoded 5' primer and a J-beta primer mix. MiXCR, run by TCRdb on the 5' RACE reads, gives a single entry per CDR3 protein. Of approximately 800,000 distinct CDR3 sequences in the sample, about half are singletons; the top ten hold roughly 20%. Input material: blood. Receptor source: an elderly man in good health.

The rearrangement uses TRBV30 and TRBJ1-6; tentative D call: TRBD1 (5 bases). Germline-derived CDR1 and CDR2 are GTSNPN and SVGIG (reference sequence). The CDR3 is 12 residues long. Trimming took 3 bases from V and 7 from J, leaving 7 bases between them. CDR3 amino acids: CAWSRVNSPLHF. CDR3 nucleotide sequence: TGTGCCTGGAGCAGGGTAAATTCACCCCTCCACTTT.

This clonotype has just a few counts. This sequence joins TRBV10-3 and TRBJ1-5; no reliable D call. Germline assignment: CDR1 ENHRY and CDR2 SYGVKD. The CDR3 length is 16 residues. Trimming stripped 0 bases from V and 4 bases from J, with 13 bases between. CDR3: CAISESGDLGNQPQHF. CDR3 DNA: TGTGCCATCAGTGAGTCCGGGGATTTGGGAAATCAGCCCCAGCATTTT.

This clonotype was counted only a few times. This chain connects TRBV20-1 to TRBJ1-6, with a possible D match to TRBD1 (6 bases). V shed 0 bases and J shed 5 bases, with 17 bases lying between them. The CDR3 is 17 residues long. In germline, CDR1 is DFQATT, CDR2 SNEGSKA (reference sequence). CDR3 region: CSAREMGGGVNNSPLHF. The CDR3 DNA follows: TGCAGTGCTAGAGAAATGGGGGGGGGCGTCAATAATTCACCCCTCCACTTT.

This clonotype was seen only a few times. The chain carries TRBV20-1 and TRBJ2-5, with 10 bases identical to TRBD2. V gave up 6 bases and J gave up 5 bases; unmatched junction bases: 9. Germline V gene data show CDR1 as DFQATT and CDR2 as SNEGSKA (reference sequence). The CDR3 covers 14 residues. The CDR3 DNA reads TGCAGTGCCACGGGACTAGCGTTCGGTGAGACCCAGTACTTC. It yields the protein CSATGLAFGETQYF.

This clonotype appeared a few times. The junction departs from the called germline gene at one end, perhaps through a read error. This chain connects TRBV7-2 to TRBJ2-5; 8 positions agree with TRBD2. CDR3 size: 14 residues. Germline assignment: CDR1 SGHTA and CDR2 FQGNSA. DNA of the CDR3: TGTGCCAGCGGCTTCGGGAGGGCCCAAGAGACCCAGTACTTC. Residues: CASGFGRAQETQYF.

The chain uses TRBV7-2 and TRBJ2-1; the match to TRBD2 covers 14 bases. This CDR3 comprises 18 residues. Losses at the gene ends were 5 bases for V and 4 bases for J; bases not matched to a gene: 10. Germline values: CDR1 SGHTA, CDR2 FQGNSA. CDR3 loop: CASSIRGTSGGRYNEQFF. CDR3 bases: TGTGCCAGCAGCATACGAGGGACTAGCGGGGGCCGATACAATGAGCAGTTCTTC.

Only a few counts were recorded for this clonotype. The chain joins TRBV10-3 to TRBJ1-4; no firm D call. V was clipped by 0 bases and J by 8 bases, with 16 bases between them. The germline gives CDR1 ENHRY, CDR2 SYGVKD. This CDR3 spans 16 amino acids. The DNA for the CDR3 is TGTGCCATCAGTGAGTCGCGTGAAGAACCTGGGGAAAAACTGTTTTTT. Protein: CAISESREEPGEKLFF.

This clonotype was detected ten times or more. The rearrangement joins TRBV20-1 to TRBJ2-7; 10 bases match TRBD2. From germline, CDR1 is DFQATT and CDR2 SNEGSKA (reference sequence). This CDR3 is built from 16 residues. Losses at the gene ends were 0 bases for V and 4 bases for J; bases not matched to a gene: 9. CDR3 in DNA: TGCAGTGCTAGAGAACCATCTAGCGGGAGAAAGTACGAGCAGTACTTC. This codes for CSAREPSSGRKYEQYF.

The gene calls are TRBV7-2 and TRBJ2-7; TRBD2 aligns across 8 bases. CDR3 size: 16 residues. Germline loops: CDR1 SGHTA, CDR2 FQGNSA. V gave up 5 bases and J gave up 2 bases; unmatched junction bases: 11. The CDR3 coding sequence is TGTGCCAGCAGCACCCCTAGGGATAGCGGGGCCTACGAGCAGTACTTC. It encodes CASSTPRDSGAYEQYF.

This rearrangement joins TRBV7-2 to TRBJ2-3; 10 nucleotides match TRBD1. The germline CDR1 and CDR2 sequences are SGHTA and FQGNSA. This CDR3 is 17 amino acids long. Trimming cost V 2 bases and J 1 base; bases outside gene matches: 6. CDR3 sequence: CASSLLGGTGGTDTQYF. For the CDR3, the DNA is TGTGCCAGCAGCTTACTAGGGGGGACAGGGGGCACAGATACGCAGTATTTT.

The gene calls are TRBV12-3 or TRBV12-4 and TRBJ2-5; possibly TRBD1 or TRBD2 for D (7 bases each). Deletions cut 7 bases from V and 5 bases from J, with 17 bases between. This CDR3 is 14 amino acids long. CDR3 DNA sequence: TGTGCCAGCACCCTGAACAGGGGAGGGGAGACCCAGTACTTC. Translating gives CASTLNRGGETQYF.

The V and J genes are TRBV12-3 or TRBV12-4 and TRBJ1-1, with D unclear. The CDR3 is 13 amino acids. V lost 8 bases and J lost 3, with 13 bases in between. CDR3 sequence reads: CASEGERDTEAFF. CDR3 in DNA: TGTGCCAGCGAAGGTGAGAGGGACACTGAAGCTTTCTTT.

This clonotype appeared once. One base away lies a much larger clone, so this may be a sequencing read error. V is TRBV5-1 and J is TRBJ2-1; D possibly matches TRBD1 or TRBD2 (6 bases each). CDR1 and CDR2 from the germline V gene are SGHRS and YFSETQ. The CDR3 is made up of 14 amino acids. Written as DNA, the CDR3 is TGCGCCAGCAGCCCGGGGGCGGATTACAAGGAGCAGTTCTTC. Its protein is CASSPGADYKEQFF.

The chain recombines TRBV20-1 with TRBJ2-7, with D tentatively TRBD2 (7 bases). The end of the DNA is better explained by TRBJ2-5, so the J call may be wrong. From germline, CDR1 is DFQATT and CDR2 SNEGSKA (reference sequence). There are 14 residues in the CDR3. The CDR3 DNA sequence: TGCAGTGCTAGAGCCCCGAGGGGGGGAGAGACCCAGTACTTC. The encoded protein is CSARAPRGGETQYF.

This clonotype has just one count. This rearrangement joins TRBV20-1 to TRBJ2-7; weak D call: TRBD2 (6 bases). Trimming stripped 6 bases from V and 0 bases from J, with 15 bases between. CDR1 is DFQATT, CDR2 SNEGSKA, per germline (reference sequence). The length of the CDR3 is 14 residues. The CDR3 bases are TGCAGTGCGCGAAGGGACTCTTCCTCCTACGAGCAGTACTTC. Protein product: CSARRDSSSYEQYF.

The chain is built from TRBV12-3 or TRBV12-4 and TRBJ2-3, with D perhaps TRBD1 (5 bases). Trimming pared 7 bases from V and 0 bases from J, leaving 11 bases between. The CDR3 totals 14 residues. Written as DNA, the CDR3 is TGTGCCAGCACCCTCTGGACAAGCACAGATACGCAGTATTTT. Protein product: CASTLWTSTDTQYF.

CDR3 protein: CSANAGNSGYGYTF. CDR3 nucleotides: TGCAGTGCTAACGCGGGCAACAGTGGCTATGGCTACACCTTC. The rearrangement uses TRBV20-1 and TRBJ1-2; D is unclear. Per germline, CDR1 DFQATT and CDR2 SNEGSKA (reference sequence). The V end was cut by 4 bases, the J end by 4 bases, with 16 bases between. The CDR3 has 14 amino acids.

For this clonotype: This clone may be a read error of a much larger clone one base away. The chain recombines TRBV27 with TRBJ1-2; 8 bases fit TRBD1. Germline values: CDR1 MNHEY, CDR2 SMNVEV (reference sequence). The CDR3 has 13 residues. In nucleotides, the CDR3 is TGTGCCAGCAGTCCACAGGGGGGACGTGGCTACATCTTC. Translation gives CASSPQGGRGYIF.

V usage is TRBV27 and J usage is TRBJ2-7, with 9 bases fitting TRBD2. The CDR3 extends over 14 amino acids. Looked up from germline, CDR1 is MNHEY and CDR2 is SMNVEV (reference sequence). Germline trimming cut 8 bases from V and 2 bases from J; bases unmatched to any gene: 7. The CDR3 here is CASGTSGLPYEQYF. CDR3 sequence (DNA): TGTGCCAGCGGCACTAGCGGGCTTCCCTACGAGCAGTACTTC.

This clonotype has more than one count but fewer than ten. V gene TRBV11-3 combines with J gene TRBJ2-1; a weak D match, TRBD1 (6 bases). The length of the CDR3 is 15 residues. The V and J ends lost 5 bases and 5 bases respectively, with 16 bases between them. Per germline, CDR1 SGHNT and CDR2 YENEEA. The CDR3 DNA reads TGTGCCAGCAGCCACAGGGACCGGCAAAACAATGAGCAGTTCTTC. This codes for CASSHRDRQNNEQFF. Full variable domain (rest looked up from reference TRBV11-3 and TRBJ2-1): EAGVVQSPRYKIIEKKQPVAFWCNPISGHNTLYWYLQNLGQGPELLIRYENEEAVDDSQLPKDRFSAERLKGVDSTLKIQPAELGDSAVYLCASSHRDRQNNEQFFGPGTRLTVL.

V usage is TRBV6-5 and J usage is TRBJ2-7; D perhaps matches TRBD2 (6 bases). Looked up from germline, CDR1 is MNHEY and CDR2 is SVGAGI. The CDR3 spans 16 residues. V lost 7 bases, J lost 3 bases, and 22 bases lay in between. CDR3 DNA sequence: TGTGCCAGCATCCTTAGCCCCGGGACGGGAGTCTACGAGCAGTACTTC. It encodes CASILSPGTGVYEQYF.

This clonotype was detected ten times or more. The chain combines TRBV7-2 with TRBJ2-1, with 11 positions matching TRBD2. This CDR3 is built from 14 residues. CDR1 SGHTA and CDR2 FQGNSA come from the germline V gene. The V and J ends lost 5 bases and 9 bases, in that order; junction bases with no gene match: 6. The CDR3 is CASSGQGLAGEQFF. Here the CDR3 DNA reads TGTGCCAGCAGCGGCCAAGGACTAGCGGGTGAGCAGTTCTTC.

This CDR3 is CASSLGIAGGPHEQFF. The CDR3 coding sequence is TGTGCCAGCAGCTTAGGGATAGCGGGAGGGCCTCATGAGCAGTTCTTC. This sequence joins TRBV7-6 and TRBJ2-1; 11 nucleotides match TRBD2. The junction had 7 bases not matched to a gene; V was cut back by 1 base and J by 8 bases. There are 16 residues in the CDR3. Germline V CDR1 and CDR2: SGHVS, FNYEAQ.

In its sample, this clonotype was seen a few times. V is TRBV27 and J is TRBJ1-6, with D perhaps TRBD1 (5 bases). From germline, CDR1 is MNHEY and CDR2 SMNVEV (reference sequence). Trimming removed 1 base from V and 6 bases from J, with 10 bases in between. This CDR3 contains 15 residues. CDR3: CASSLYQGINSPLHF. The CDR3 DNA is TGTGCCAGCAGTTTATATCAGGGAATTAATTCACCCCTCCACTTT.

V usage is TRBV2 and J usage is TRBJ1-3; D not certain. CDR3 length: 13 residues. The V end was cut by 4 bases, the J end by 3 bases, with 7 bases between. CDR1 SNHLY and CDR2 FYNNEI come from the germline V gene. The CDR3 bases are TGTGCCAGCAGTGGAGAGGTTGGAAACACCATATATTTT. This codes for CASSGEVGNTIYF.

This clonotype was found a few times. The chain has TRBV18 and TRBJ1-1, with D perhaps matching TRBD1 (5 bases). The CDR3 consists of 13 residues. Germline loops: CDR1 KGHSH, CDR2 LQKENI. V was shortened by 6 bases and J by 5 bases, with 13 bases between the two germline ends. The CDR3 protein is CASSSKGRTEAFF. The CDR3 bases are TGTGCCAGCTCCTCCAAGGGACGAACTGAAGCTTTCTTT.

The chain carries TRBV5-1 and TRBJ2-5, with TRBD2 matching over 9 bases. CDR3 size: 16 residues. From germline, CDR1 is SGHRS and CDR2 YFSETQ. Losses at the gene ends were 4 bases for V and 5 bases for J; bases not matched to a gene: 12. CDR3 protein: CASSPGIAGARETQYF. The CDR3 coding sequence is TGCGCCAGCAGCCCCGGGATAGCGGGAGCGAGGGAGACCCAGTACTTC. Using reference TRBV5-1 and TRBJ2-5 for the parts outside the CDR3, the full variable domain is KAGVTQTPRYLIKTRGQQVTLSCSPISGHRSVSWYQQTPGQGLQFLFEYFSETQRNKGNFPGRFSGRQFSNSRSEMNVSTLELGDSALYLCASSPGIAGARETQYFGPGTRLLVL.

The table lists this clonotype with a count of one. With a much larger clone just one base away, this may be a read error. The chain employs TRBV2 and TRBJ2-7; a weak D match, TRBD1 (6 bases). The germline gives CDR1 SNHLY, CDR2 FYNNEI. The CDR3 extends over 13 amino acids. The CDR3 coding sequence is TGTGCCGGCAGTCGACAGGCCCCCTACGAGCAGTACTTC. It yields the protein CAGSRQAPYEQYF.

The CDR3 coding sequence is TGTGCCAGCAGTAACAGCGGGAGTAAAAATGAGCAGTTCTTC. It encodes CASSNSGSKNEQFF. The V call is TRBV6-5, the J call TRBJ2-1; 8 nucleotides match TRBD2. Unmatched junction bases numbered 7, after V lost 5 bases and J lost 7 bases. Per the germline V gene, CDR1 is MNHEY and CDR2 is SVGAGI. CDR3 length: 14 residues.